The 20 T cell receptor beta chains below all came from one sample that was sequenced in a study of T cell repertoires in cytomegalovirus infection. TCRdb analysed the reads with MiXCR anew, one entry per CDR3 protein. The sample carries about 220,000 distinct CDR3 sequences, approximately 38% recorded once. Their specific antigens are unknown. This material consisted of CD8+ T cells from cultured PBMCs, taken from culture after CMV antigen stimulation. These receptors came from a human donor in good health (CMV status not recorded). Some clones in this sample may be carry-over from other donors' samples.

The chain is built from TRBV12-3 or TRBV12-4 and TRBJ2-5; TRBD2 might be the D (6 bases). CDR3 size: 12 residues. Trimming took 10 bases from V and 2 from J, leaving 11 bases between them. The CDR3 loop reads CATGTGQETQYF. In DNA, the CDR3 is TGTGCCACAGGGACTGGGCAAGAGACCCAGTACTTC.

The chain joins TRBV28 to TRBJ2-4, with 11 bases matching TRBD1. CDR3 size: 18 residues. V shed 6 bases, J shed 0 bases, and the junction held 10 bases outside the gene matches. Germline CDR1 and CDR2: MDHEN and SYDVKM. The CDR3 DNA sequence: TGTGCCAGCAGGCATGGGACAGGGGGATCTCTAGCCAAAAACATTCAGTACTTC. Translated: CASRHGTGGSLAKNIQYF.

This clonotype was recorded at least ten times. This chain joins TRBV7-8 and TRBJ1-3; 8 bases align to TRBD1. V lost 4 bases, J lost 0 bases, and 5 bases stayed unmatched. The V gene's germline CDR1 is SGHVS and CDR2 FQNEAQ. CDR3 length: 16 residues. The DNA for the CDR3 is TGTGCCAGCAGCTCACGGACAGGGAGCTCTGGAAACACCATATATTTT. Encoded protein: CASSSRTGSSGNTIYF.

This clonotype was seen a handful of times. V is TRBV19 and J is TRBJ1-1; D remains ambiguous. The CDR3 loop spans 13 amino acids. Germline V lookup: CDR1 LNHDA, CDR2 SQIVND (reference sequence). Trimming removed 7 bases from V and 8 bases from J, with 17 bases in between. In DNA form, the CDR3 reads TGTGCCAGTACCCCCCAAGAAGGGTTCGAAGCTTTCTTT. This encodes CASTPQEGFEAFF.

The CDR3, as DNA: TGTGCCAGCAGACCCACAGGGAACTCCTATAATTCACCCCTCCACTTT. Protein product: CASRPTGNSYNSPLHF. V gene TRBV28 combines with J gene TRBJ1-6; maybe TRBD1 (6 bases). The CDR3 consists of 16 residues. The germline CDR1 and CDR2 sequences are MDHEN and SYDVKM. Trimming removed 6 bases from V and 0 bases from J, with 12 bases in between.

The chain couples TRBV7-9 to TRBJ2-1, with D possibly matching TRBD2 (6 bases). The germline V and J ends were trimmed by 5 bases and 7 bases, with 21 bases remaining between them. CDR1 is SEHNR and CDR2 is FQNEAQ in the germline V gene (reference sequence). This CDR3 is built from 16 residues. CDR3 in amino acids: CASSTWDSLKRNEQFF. Written as DNA, the CDR3 is TGTGCCAGCAGCACTTGGGACTCCCTAAAACGAAATGAGCAGTTCTTC. Full variable domain (missing parts from reference TRBV7-9 and TRBJ2-1): DTGVSQNPRHKITKRGQNVTFRCDPISEHNRLYWYRQTLGQGPEFLTYFQNEAQLEKSRLLSDRFSAERPKGSFSTLEIQRTEQGDSAMYLCASSTWDSLKRNEQFFGPGTRLTVL.

This clonotype has a handful of counts. The chain links TRBV6-1 to TRBJ1-1; D is perhaps TRBD1 (6 bases). In germline, CDR1 is MNHNS, CDR2 SASEGT. V lost 1 base to trimming and J lost 0 bases, with 18 bases between them. The CDR3 has 18 residues. CDR3 in DNA: TGTGCCAGCAGTGAAGAGGGGGTCCTGAAGAGAATGAACACTGAAGCTTTCTTT. As protein: CASSEEGVLKRMNTEAFF.

This clonotype was found a few times. This sequence joins TRBV12-3 or TRBV12-4 and TRBJ1-2, with TRBD1 identical over 9 bases. V shed 3 bases and J 4 bases; nucleotides not matched to a gene: 6. The CDR3 extends over 15 amino acids. The CDR3 bases are TGTGCCAGCAGTTTGGGACAGGGATCCCCCTATGGCTACACCTTC. Its protein product is CASSLGQGSPYGYTF.

The chain is built from TRBV7-6 and TRBJ2-7; possibly TRBD1 for D (6 bases). The CDR3 is 15 residues long. V was shortened by 7 bases and J by 0 bases, with 16 bases between the two germline ends. Germline CDR1 and CDR2: SGHVS and FNYEAQ. In DNA, the CDR3 is TGTGCCAGCACCCTCGACAGGTCTTCCTCCTACGAGCAGTACTTC. Translation: CASTLDRSSSYEQYF. Drawing the rest from reference TRBV7-6 and TRBJ2-7, the complete variable domain is GAGVSQSPRYKVTKRGQDVALRCDPISGHVSLYWYRQALGQGPEFLTYFNYEAQQDKSGLPNDRFSAERPEGSISTLTIQRTEQRDSAMYRCASTLDRSSSYEQYFGPGTRLTVT.

The table lists this clonotype with a few counts. The chain couples TRBV6-5 to TRBJ2-1, with 7 nucleotides matching TRBD2. With V trimmed by 5 bases and J by 0 bases, 4 bases remained unmatched. This CDR3 spans 15 amino acids. CDR1 MNHEY and CDR2 SVGAGI come from the germline V gene. The CDR3 sequence is CASSGDYHSYNEQFF. CDR3 bases: TGTGCCAGCAGTGGGGACTACCACTCCTACAATGAGCAGTTCTTC.

The chain links TRBV7-2 to TRBJ2-5; no reliable D call. Germline lookup yields CDR1 SGHTA and CDR2 FQGNSA. V was trimmed by 4 bases and J by 5 bases, leaving 11 bases between them. The CDR3 is 13 amino acids. In nucleotides, the CDR3 is TGTGCCAGCAGCTCCTCCTCTGGGGAGACCCAGTACTTC. Translated: CASSSSSGETQYF.

This clonotype was observed a few times. V is TRBV20-1 and J is TRBJ2-3, with D unresolved. The ends were cut back, 1 base at V and 2 bases at J, with 10 bases in the middle. The CDR3 covers 14 residues. The germline CDR1 and CDR2 sequences are DFQATT and SNEGSKA (reference sequence). The CDR3 DNA is TGCAGTGCTAGAGGGCCTAGGCCCACAGATACGCAGTATTTT. This gives the protein CSARGPRPTDTQYF.

This clonotype was seen only once. The chain combines TRBV29-1 with TRBJ1-5; no clear D gene. The CDR3 is 11 amino acids. V shed 5 bases and J shed 4 bases, with 6 bases lying between them. CDR1 and CDR2 from the germline V gene are SQVTM and ANQGSEA. CDR3: CSVPGNQPQHF. As DNA, the CDR3 is TGCAGCGTTCCGGGGAATCAGCCCCAGCATTTT.

This rearrangement joins TRBV12-3 or TRBV12-4 to TRBJ2-1, with TRBD2 matching 13 bases. The CDR3 is 15 residues long. V lost 5 bases and J lost 10; bases outside the gene matches: 8. CDR3 sequence (DNA): TGTGCCAGCAGTCACAGGACTAGCGGGGGAAAGGAGCAGTTCTTC. Protein sequence: CASSHRTSGGKEQFF.

This clonotype showed up many times. The V and J genes are TRBV4-2 and TRBJ1-1; D perhaps matches TRBD1 (5 bases). CDR1 and CDR2 (germline): LGHNA, YNFKEQ. This CDR3 region has 15 residues. The V end lost 0 bases, the J end lost 2 bases, and 10 bases lay between the germline ends. The CDR3 DNA is TGTGCCAGCAGCCAAGAGTCAGGGACTAACACTGAAGCTTTCTTT. Protein: CASSQESGTNTEAFF.

This sequence joins TRBV27 and TRBJ1-2; D may be TRBD1 (6 bases). The germline V gene has CDR1 MNHEY and CDR2 SMNVEV (reference sequence). Trimming took off 6 bases at V and 8 bases at J, with 16 bases between the two ends. This CDR3 comprises 13 residues. CDR3 nucleotides: TGTGCCAGCAGCCCACGGGGGGCAGGCGGCTACACCTTC. It specifies CASSPRGAGGYTF.

The table lists this clonotype with many counts. V and J are TRBV7-2 and TRBJ2-7, with 11 bases fitting TRBD2. CDR3 size: 15 residues. CDR1 is SGHTA, CDR2 FQGNSA, per germline. The V gene end was trimmed by 5 bases and the J gene end by 3 bases; junction bases not matched to a gene: 6. The CDR3: CASSLLAGEFYEQYF. The CDR3, as DNA: TGTGCCAGCAGCCTACTAGCGGGGGAGTTCTACGAGCAGTACTTC.

The CDR3 DNA sequence: TGTGCCAGCTCGGACGGGAACCAAGAGACCCAGTACTTC. This encodes CASSDGNQETQYF. The chain carries TRBV18 and TRBJ2-5; TRBD2 might be the D (5 bases). The germline V and J ends were trimmed by 6 bases and 0 bases, with 8 bases remaining between them. The germline CDR1 and CDR2 sequences are KGHSH and LQKENI. The CDR3 has 13 residues.

The chain combines TRBV4-1 with TRBJ1-3, with a tentative D call TRBD1 (6 bases). V gave up 2 bases and J gave up 5 bases, with 13 bases separating them. CDR3 length: 15 residues. The germline V gene encodes CDR1 MGHRA and CDR2 YSYEKL. The CDR3 sequence is CASSQKWGHRNTIYF. The CDR3 coding sequence is TGCGCCAGCAGCCAAAAATGGGGACACAGAAACACCATATATTTT.

The chain is built from TRBV25-1 and TRBJ1-1; perhaps TRBD1 as D (6 bases). Germline loops: CDR1 MGHDK, CDR2 SYGVNS. The CDR3 consists of 15 residues. V was pared by 2 bases and J by 0 bases, with 10 bases between. In nucleotides, the CDR3 is TGTGCCAGCAGTGAACAAGGGGGACTGAACACTGAAGCTTTCTTT. It is translated as CASSEQGGLNTEAFF.